The 29 T cell receptor beta chains given below trace back to one sample, sequenced in a study of T cells after yellow fever vaccination. TCRdb processed the 5' RACE reads anew with MiXCR; each CDR3 protein has one entry. The table records some 420,000 distinct CDR3 sequences, roughly a sixth of them present only once. The sequencing here drew on PBMCs, taken before the yellow fever booster vaccination. The receptors originated from a man aged 18-30 years who received the YFV17D yellow fever vaccine.

CDR3 coding DNA: TGCGCCAGCAGCCGGACCCAGGGACCTTCCTACGAGCAGTACTTC. This gives the protein CASSRTQGPSYEQYF. The chain recombines TRBV4-3 with TRBJ2-7; D may match TRBD1 or TRBD2 (5 bases each). The ends were cut back, 4 bases at V and 1 base at J, with 14 bases in the middle. Germline loops: CDR1 LGHNA, CDR2 YSLEER. The CDR3 is 15 residues long.

This clonotype was counted only a few times. V usage is TRBV4-3 and J usage is TRBJ2-3, with 14 positions matching TRBD2. There are 17 residues in the CDR3. Germline trimming cut 1 base from V and 4 bases from J; bases unmatched to any gene: 4. Germline CDR1 reads LGHNA; CDR2 reads YSLEER. CDR3 amino acids: CASSQGLAGGRADTQYF. In nucleotides, the CDR3 is TGCGCCAGCAGCCAAGGACTAGCGGGGGGGCGGGCAGATACGCAGTATTTT.

The chain employs TRBV20-1 and TRBJ2-1; 12 bases match TRBD2. CDR3 length: 19 amino acids. Germline loops: CDR1 DFQATT, CDR2 SNEGSKA (reference sequence). Unmatched junction bases numbered 14, after V lost 3 bases and J lost 2 bases. CDR3: CSASLLLAGGPETYNEQFF. CDR3 in DNA: TGCAGTGCTAGCCTCTTACTAGCGGGGGGTCCCGAAACCTACAATGAGCAGTTCTTC.

V gene TRBV6-1 combines with J gene TRBJ2-3, with unresolved D. Trimming left V 3 bases short and J 7 bases short, with 5 bases between. Per germline, CDR1 MNHNS and CDR2 SASEGT. The length of the CDR3 is 11 residues. The CDR3 DNA is TGTGCCAGCAGTGAGGGGAATACGCAGTATTTT. This translates into CASSEGNTQYF.

Many counts were recorded for this clonotype. This chain uses TRBV4-3 with TRBJ2-3; D could derive from TRBD1 or TRBD2 (6 bases each). The CDR3 consists of 14 residues. CDR1 and CDR2 (germline): LGHNA, YSLEER. Trimming took off 0 bases at V and 6 bases at J, with 10 bases between the two ends. CDR3 DNA sequence: TGCGCCAGCAGCCAAGATCGGGGGCCGGATACGCAGTATTTT. Encoded protein: CASSQDRGPDTQYF.

This clonotype showed up just a few times. This chain links TRBV24-1 with TRBJ2-2; 8 bases fit TRBD2. CDR1 and CDR2 (germline): KGHDR, SFDVKD. V dropped 4 bases and J dropped 0; count of bases not matched to a gene: 3. This CDR3 is built from 16 residues. The CDR3 protein is CATSDPSGPNTGELFF. CDR3 in DNA: TGTGCCACCAGTGACCCTAGCGGGCCGAACACCGGGGAGCTGTTTTTT.

At least ten counts were recorded for this clonotype. V usage is TRBV7-2 and J usage is TRBJ2-5, with D perhaps TRBD1 (6 bases). V dropped 1 base and J dropped 3 bases, with 6 bases sitting between them. Per the germline V gene, CDR1 is SGHTA and CDR2 is FQGNSA. The CDR3 sequence is 13 residues long. The CDR3: CASSLDREETQYF. The CDR3 nucleotides are TGTGCCAGCAGCTTAGACAGGGAAGAGACCCAGTACTTC.

V usage is TRBV2 and J usage is TRBJ2-7; the D is unclear. Trimming left V 8 bases short and J 2 bases short, with 10 bases between. Germline assignment: CDR1 SNHLY and CDR2 FYNNEI. The CDR3 is 12 amino acids. The CDR3 protein is CASQPRPYEQYV. Here the CDR3 DNA reads TGTGCCAGCCAGCCAAGGCCCTACGAGCAGTACGTC.

The rearrangement uses TRBV2 and TRBJ1-1, with D uncertain. Germline V gene sequence: CDR1 SNHLY, CDR2 FYNNEI. V lost 7 bases and J lost 0, with 3 bases in between. CDR3 length: 11 residues. CDR3 DNA: TGTGCCAGCATGATGAACACTGAAGCTTTCTTT. It codes for CASMMNTEAFF.

This clonotype was counted between two and nine times. This chain connects TRBV6-5 to TRBJ2-6; no definite D call. The germline gives CDR1 MNHEY, CDR2 SVGAGI. Trimming stripped 2 bases from V and 4 bases from J, with 6 bases between. This CDR3 region has 14 residues. DNA of the CDR3: TGTGCCAGCAGTTACGCCTCGGGGGCCAACGTCCTGACTTTC. It encodes CASSYASGANVLTF.

The V gene is TRBV5-1, the J gene TRBJ2-5; possible D gene TRBD2, 6 bases. Trimming stripped 4 bases from V and 1 base from J, with 8 bases between. The CDR3 contains 13 residues. The germline gives CDR1 SGHRS, CDR2 YFSETQ. CDR3 in DNA: TGCGCCAGCAGCACGGGGGTCCAAGAGACCCAGTACTTC. This translates into CASSTGVQETQYF.

Comment on this clonotype: An end of the junction differs from the germline gene, which may be a read error. The V call is TRBV18, the J call TRBJ1-4; 7 bases are shared with TRBD1. Germline V gene lookup returns CDR1 KGHSH and CDR2 LQKENI. The CDR3 is 12 amino acids. The CDR3 protein is CASSQGVQGLNF. CDR3 nucleotide sequence: TGTGCCAGCTCACAGGGCGTACAGGGGCTCAATTTT.

Only a few counts were recorded for this clonotype. The rearrangement joins TRBV5-1 to TRBJ1-2, with a tentative D call TRBD1 (5 bases). This CDR3 region has 15 residues. The germline V gene has CDR1 SGHRS and CDR2 YFSETQ. Trimming took 2 bases from V and 4 from J, leaving 15 bases between them. CDR3 region: CASSLLQSQGYGYTF. The CDR3 region has the DNA TGCGCCAGCAGCTTACTACAATCCCAGGGCTATGGCTACACCTTC.

This clonotype was counted many times. The rearrangement joins TRBV12-3 or TRBV12-4 to TRBJ1-1, with 8 bases that match TRBD1. The CDR3 has 13 amino acids. Trimming took 6 bases from V and 7 from J; bases not matched to a gene: 7. The CDR3 DNA is TGTGCCAGCAGCTATGGACAGGGAGATGAAGCTTTCTTT. It encodes CASSYGQGDEAFF.

This chain uses TRBV27 with TRBJ1-4; 9 bases agree with TRBD1. Trimming cost V 5 bases and J 6 bases; bases outside gene matches: 7. Germline CDR1 is MNHEY and CDR2 is SMNVEV (reference sequence). This CDR3 spans 15 amino acids. CDR3: CASSASGQGYEKLFF. CDR3 DNA sequence: TGTGCCAGCAGTGCATCGGGACAGGGTTATGAAAAACTGTTTTTT.

The chain combines TRBV6-5 with TRBJ1-1; D possibly corresponds to TRBD1 (5 bases). The CDR3 covers 13 residues. V was shortened by 4 bases and J by 3 bases, with 9 bases between the two germline ends. Germline CDR1 is MNHEY and CDR2 is SVGAGI. Here the CDR3 DNA reads TGTGCCAGCAGTTCGAGGGGTGACACTGAAGCTTTCTTT. It yields the protein CASSSRGDTEAFF.

This clonotype has a handful of counts. The V and J genes are TRBV5-1 and TRBJ2-1; 8 bases line up with TRBD2. V lost 1 base, J lost 8 bases, and 8 bases stayed unmatched. Looked up from germline, CDR1 is SGHRS and CDR2 is YFSETQ. This CDR3 contains 15 residues. CDR3 loop: CASSLPGLAWDEQFF. The CDR3 coding sequence is TGCGCCAGCAGCTTGCCCGGACTAGCCTGGGATGAGCAGTTCTTC.

The CDR3 DNA follows: TGTGCCAGCAGTTCCCGGACAGGGACCGAGACCCAGTACTTC. Translation: CASSSRTGTETQYF. The J gene is TRBJ2-5, the V gene TRBV12-3 or TRBV12-4, with 8 bases that match TRBD1. The CDR3 contains 14 residues. The trim removed 4 bases at V and 5 bases at J, leaving 6 bases unmatched.

The chain carries TRBV7-3 and TRBJ2-3, with 7 bases lining up with TRBD2. J lost 4 bases, V lost 5 bases, and 12 bases had no gene match. The germline gives CDR1 SGHTA, CDR2 FQGTGA. The CDR3 has 16 residues. CDR3 in amino acids: CASSASSGWLPDTQYF. In DNA, the CDR3 is TGTGCCAGCAGCGCCTCTAGCGGCTGGTTACCAGATACGCAGTATTTT.

The rearrangement links TRBV7-2 to TRBJ2-2; 9 nucleotides match TRBD1. CDR1 SGHTA and CDR2 FQGNSA come from the germline V gene. The CDR3 consists of 16 residues. The J segment lost 5 bases and the V segment lost 2 bases, leaving 6 bases of the junction unmatched. The CDR3 bases are TGTGCCAGCAGCTTAAATGGACAGGGGTTAACCGGGGAGCTGTTTTTT. It yields the protein CASSLNGQGLTGELFF.

This clonotype was counted a few times. The chain has TRBV12-3 or TRBV12-4 and TRBJ2-1; 10 bases are shared with TRBD2. This CDR3 spans 15 amino acids. The ends lost 2 bases at V and 8 bases at J; junction bases unmatched: 6. In DNA, the CDR3 is TGTGCCAGCAGTTTAACTAGCGGGGCAGGGGATGAGCAGTTCTTC. It is translated as CASSLTSGAGDEQFF.

This clonotype came up a few times. The chain is built from TRBV27 and TRBJ2-3; tentatively, D is TRBD1 or TRBD2 (6 bases each). From germline, CDR1 is MNHEY and CDR2 SMNVEV (reference sequence). V was shortened by 0 bases and J by 3 bases, with 10 bases between the two germline ends. This CDR3 contains 15 residues. CDR3 sequence reads: CASSLSTGGTDTQYF. The CDR3 region has the DNA TGTGCCAGCAGTTTATCGACAGGAGGGACAGATACGCAGTATTTT.

This clonotype appeared a few times. The chain combines TRBV20-1 with TRBJ1-3, with D possibly being TRBD1 (5 bases). The V end was cut by 0 bases, the J end by 2 bases, with 8 bases between. The germline gives CDR1 DFQATT, CDR2 SNEGSKA (reference sequence). The CDR3 covers 14 residues. The CDR3 DNA reads as TGCAGTGCTAGAGAAGTAGGGGCTGGAAACACCATATATTTT. This sequence encodes CSAREVGAGNTIYF.

The rearrangement links TRBV3-1 to TRBJ2-7; possibly TRBD2 for D (6 bases). The length of the CDR3 is 12 residues. V lost 4 bases, J lost 6 bases, and 10 bases lay in between. The germline V gene encodes CDR1 LGHDT and CDR2 YNNKEL (reference sequence). The CDR3 sequence: CASSRGDGEQYF. In nucleotides, the CDR3 is TGTGCCAGCAGCCGCGGGGACGGCGAGCAGTACTTC.

The chain is built from TRBV6-2 or TRBV6-3 and TRBJ2-7; maybe TRBD1 (6 bases). Germline assignment: CDR1 MNHEY and CDR2 SVGEGT. Trimming shortened V by 2 bases and J by 6 bases, and 11 bases separated the two germline ends. The CDR3 is made up of 13 amino acids. As DNA, the CDR3 is TGTGCCAGCAGTTACGGAGCAGGGGCCGAGCAGTACGTC. It is translated as CASSYGAGAEQYV.

Only a few counts were recorded for this clonotype. The chain recombines TRBV30 with TRBJ2-1, with D perhaps TRBD1 (5 bases). Trimming pared 1 base from V and 9 bases from J, leaving 7 bases between. CDR1 is GTSNPN and CDR2 is SVGIG in the germline V gene (reference sequence). The CDR3 is made up of 11 amino acids. The CDR3: CAWSGQGEQFF. DNA for the CDR3: TGTGCCTGGAGTGGGCAGGGTGAGCAGTTCTTC.

The J gene is TRBJ2-1, the V gene TRBV6-5, with 11 bases that match TRBD2. This CDR3 has 18 residues. V was pared by 0 bases and J by 1 base, with 5 bases of the junction left unmatched. Germline-derived CDR1 and CDR2 are MNHEY and SVGAGI. The CDR3 region is CASSYSSGGAESYNEQFF. The CDR3 nucleotides are TGTGCCAGCAGTTACTCTAGCGGGGGGGCCGAGTCCTACAATGAGCAGTTCTTC.

The CDR3: CASSQEGPLGAYNEQFF. In nucleotides, the CDR3 is TGCGCCAGCAGCCAAGAGGGCCCCTTGGGAGCCTACAATGAGCAGTTCTTC. V and J are TRBV4-3 and TRBJ2-1, with a tentative D call TRBD2 (5 bases). The V end lost 0 bases, the J end lost 2 bases, and 14 bases lay between the germline ends. The CDR3 spans 17 residues. CDR1 is LGHNA and CDR2 is YSLEER in the germline V gene.

The chain uses TRBV3-1 and TRBJ2-1; D is uncertain. Trimming cost V 0 bases and J 0 bases, with 9 bases left between them. The germline gives CDR1 LGHDT, CDR2 YNNKEL (reference sequence). This CDR3 comprises 16 residues. CDR3 in amino acids: CASSQDDWYSYNEQFF. In DNA form, the CDR3 reads TGTGCCAGCAGCCAAGACGACTGGTACTCCTACAATGAGCAGTTCTTC.